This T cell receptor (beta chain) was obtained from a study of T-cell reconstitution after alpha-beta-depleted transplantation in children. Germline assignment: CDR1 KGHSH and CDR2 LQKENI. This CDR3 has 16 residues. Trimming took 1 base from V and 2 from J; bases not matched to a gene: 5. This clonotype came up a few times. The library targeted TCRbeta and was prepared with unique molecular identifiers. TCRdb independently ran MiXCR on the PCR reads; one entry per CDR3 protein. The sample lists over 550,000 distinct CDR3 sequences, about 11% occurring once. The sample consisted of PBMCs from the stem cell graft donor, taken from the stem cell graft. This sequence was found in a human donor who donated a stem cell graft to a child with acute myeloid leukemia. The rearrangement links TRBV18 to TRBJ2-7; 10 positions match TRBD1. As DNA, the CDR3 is TGTGCCAGCTCACCACGAGCTGGACAGGGGGCCTACGAGCAGTACTTC. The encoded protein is CASSPRAGQGAYEQYF. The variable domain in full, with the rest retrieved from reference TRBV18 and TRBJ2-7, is NAGVMQNPRHLVRRRGQEARLRCSPMKGHSHVYWYRQLPEEGLKFMVYLQKENIIDESGMPKERFSAEFPKEGPSILRIQQVVRGDSAAYFCASSPRAGQGAYEQYFGPGTRLTVT.